These 17 T cell receptor beta chains originate from one sample sequenced in a study of blood T cell repertoires in COVID-19. Method: immunoSEQ multiplex PCR; TCRdb's copy keeps in-frame clones and lacks some. The sample lists about 170,000 clones, around 88% occurring once. Sequencing input: PBMCs or T cells enriched from blood (not recorded which). The receptors were sampled from a woman aged 50 to 60 in a cohort exposed to, infected with or recovered from COVID-19 (not recorded which).

V gene TRBV6-5 combines with J gene TRBJ1-2; D not certain. The CDR3 covers 13 residues. Per the germline V gene, CDR1 is MNHEY and CDR2 is SVGAGI. V lost 6 bases to trimming and J lost 5 bases, with 13 bases between them. This CDR3 is CASRSGNMYGYTF. The CDR3 DNA reads TGTGCCAGCAGATCCGGGAACATGTATGGCTACACCTTC.

V gene TRBV19 combines with J gene TRBJ2-3, with 8 bases matching TRBD2. The CDR3 sequence is 15 residues long. V lost 5 bases and J lost 2; bases outside the gene matches: 6. The germline CDR1 and CDR2 sequences are LNHDA and SQIVND (reference sequence). DNA of the CDR3: TGTGCCAGTAGTCCCCTAGCGGGCATCACAGATACGCAGTATTTT. This encodes CASSPLAGITDTQYF.

The gene calls are TRBV28 and TRBJ1-5, with TRBD1 matching 9 bases. Trimming cost V 6 bases and J 2 bases; bases outside gene matches: 5. This CDR3 has 15 amino acids. CDR1 is MDHEN and CDR2 is SYDVKM in the germline V gene. CDR3 coding DNA: TGTGCCAGCAGGGGACAGGGTCGGGGCAATCAGCCCCAGCATTTT. Translated, it gives CASRGQGRGNQPQHF. The full variable domain, rest sourced from reference TRBV28 and TRBJ1-5, is DVKVTQSSRYLVKRTGEKVFLECVQDMDHENMFWYRQDPGLGLRLIYFSYDVKMKEKGDIPEGYSVSREKKERFSLILESASTNQTSMYLCASRGQGRGNQPQHFGDGTRLSIL.

The rearrangement joins TRBV5-8 to TRBJ1-1; TRBD1 agrees at 11 bases. The CDR3 runs 16 residues. Per the germline V gene, CDR1 is SGHTS and CDR2 is YDEGEE. The V gene end was trimmed by 0 bases and the J gene end by 4 bases; junction bases not matched to a gene: 5. The CDR3 is CASSLDWGTGGTEAFF. The CDR3 nucleotides read TGTGCCAGCAGCTTGGATTGGGGGACAGGGGGCACTGAAGCTTTCTTT.

V is TRBV2 and J is TRBJ2-1; D remains unclear. Trimming shortened V by 3 bases and J by 0 bases, and 6 bases separated the two germline ends. This CDR3 is 14 amino acids long. Germline CDR1 and CDR2: SNHLY and FYNNEI. CDR3 in amino acids: CASSDRASYNEQFF. The CDR3 bases are TGTGCCAGCAGTGATCGCGCCTCCTACAATGAGCAGTTCTTC.

A remark on this clone: No DNA is shown, since the ends of the CDR3 on it are uncertain; the CDR3 is the one TCRdb lists. This sample also contains other DNA sequences that code for the same CDR3. This chain connects TRBV19 to TRBJ2-7; TRBD2 was called by the table and not checked on the DNA. Per the germline V gene, CDR1 is LNHDA and CDR2 is SQIVND (reference sequence). The CDR3 contains 15 residues when both ends are counted. CDR3 amino acids: CASSVASGTTYEQYF.

The chain uses TRBV29-1 and TRBJ2-2; a possible D gene is TRBD2 (5 bases). The germline CDR1 and CDR2 sequences are SQVTM and ANQGSEA. The CDR3 length is 15 residues. The V end was cut by 5 bases, the J end by 4 bases, with 17 bases between. Written as DNA, the CDR3 is TGCAGCGTTACCTACTGGGGAGTCGGCACCGGGGAGCTGTTTTTT. As protein: CSVTYWGVGTGELFF.

This clone was observed a single time. The rearrangement joins TRBV2 to TRBJ1-5; TRBD1 matches 12 bases. Germline V CDR1 and CDR2: SNHLY, FYNNEI. V dropped 6 bases and J dropped 7; count of bases not matched to a gene: 10. There are 16 residues in the CDR3. The CDR3 DNA is TGTGCCAGCAGCCGAACGGGACAGGGGGCTATCCAGCCCCAGCATTTT. Translating gives CASSRTGQGAIQPQHF.

The gene calls are TRBV7-3 and TRBJ2-1; 9 bases are shared with TRBD1. CDR3 length equals 14 residues. The junction had 9 bases not matched to a gene; V was cut back by 5 bases and J by 10 bases. CDR1 is SGHTA and CDR2 is FQGTGA in the germline V gene. The CDR3 nucleotides are TGTGCCAGCAGCCCCTGGACAGGGGAGGGCGAGCAGTTCTTC. This translates into CASSPWTGEGEQFF.

The genes are TRBV27 and TRBJ1-3; perhaps TRBD1 as D (5 bases). This CDR3 has 15 residues. Germline V lookup: CDR1 MNHEY, CDR2 SMNVEV (reference sequence). Trimming took off 6 bases at V and 0 bases at J, with 12 bases between the two ends. The CDR3 DNA reads TGTGCCAGCAGCCCTTGGGGCGCCTCTGGAAACACCATATATTTT. Translated: CASSPWGASGNTIYF.

The V gene is TRBV7-2, the J gene TRBJ1-3; 7 bases fit TRBD1. Germline V gene sequence: CDR1 SGHTA, CDR2 FQGNSA. V gave up 4 bases and J gave up 2 bases; unmatched junction bases: 2. The CDR3 extends over 14 amino acids. CDR3 sequence (DNA): TGTGCCAGCAGCTACGACAGGGCTGGAAACACCATATATTTT. Its translation: CASSYDRAGNTIYF.

The chain uses TRBV9 and TRBJ2-1, with 10 bases that match TRBD2. Germline V CDR1 and CDR2: SGDLS, YYNGEE. This CDR3 region has 15 residues. V dropped 3 bases and J dropped 9; count of bases not matched to a gene: 9. CDR3 nucleotide sequence: TGTGCCAGCAGCGAGGCCCCCCTAGCGGGGGTTGAGCAGTTCTTC. Its translation is CASSEAPLAGVEQFF.

This clone is a singleton in its sample. This rearrangement joins TRBV4-1 to TRBJ2-7, with D possibly matching TRBD2 (5 bases). Trimming took off 0 bases at V and 7 bases at J, with 10 bases between the two ends. CDR1 and CDR2 from the germline V gene are MGHRA and YSYEKL. The CDR3 runs 13 residues. The CDR3 loop reads CASSQDQLAEQYF. The CDR3 nucleotides are TGCGCCAGCAGCCAAGATCAGTTAGCGGAGCAGTACTTC.

The chain's CDR3 is CASSQTPSYEQYF. CDR3 nucleotides: TGTGCCAGTAGTCAGACTCCGTCCTACGAGCAGTACTTC. V is TRBV19 and J is TRBJ2-7; D unclear. V was pared by 5 bases and J by 1 base, with 9 bases between. The CDR3 loop spans 13 amino acids. Germline CDR1 LNHDA, CDR2 SQIVND (reference sequence).

This clone was detected a few times. The rearrangement links TRBV10-1 to TRBJ2-2, with D maybe TRBD1 (5 bases). V dropped 6 bases and J dropped 3 bases, with 5 bases sitting between them. Germline loops: CDR1 WNHNN, CDR2 SYGVQD (reference sequence). The CDR3 covers 12 residues. The DNA of the CDR3 is TGCGCCAGCAGAGGGGACACCGGGGAGCTGTTTTTT. Its protein is CASRGDTGELFF.

The chain recombines TRBV5-1 with TRBJ2-5, with 8 positions matching TRBD1. Trimming at V came to 4 bases and at J to 2 bases, leaving 1 base not matched to a gene. In germline, CDR1 is SGHRS, CDR2 YFSETQ. The CDR3 spans 13 residues. The CDR3 region has the DNA TGCGCCAGCAGCGGGACAGGTCAAGAGACCCAGTACTTC. Translated, it gives CASSGTGQETQYF. Using reference TRBV5-1 and TRBJ2-5 for the parts outside the CDR3, the full variable domain is KAGVTQTPRYLIKTRGQQVTLSCSPISGHRSVSWYQQTPGQGLQFLFEYFSETQRNKGNFPGRFSGRQFSNSRSEMNVSTLELGDSALYLCASSGTGQETQYFGPGTRLLVL.

The chain combines TRBV7-8 with TRBJ2-3; D is ambiguous. Per the germline V gene, CDR1 is SGHVS and CDR2 is FQNEAQ. The CDR3 consists of 13 residues. The V end was cut by 5 bases, the J end by 5 bases, with 11 bases between. The CDR3 sequence: CASSPPQVDTQYF. CDR3 nucleotide sequence: TGTGCCAGCAGCCCGCCCCAGGTAGATACGCAGTATTTT.